These 7 T cell receptor beta chains were all obtained from the same sample, sequenced in a study of a mutant IDH1 vaccine in newly diagnosed glioma (dated by TCRdb to the early 2020s). Interpreted using the paper, the time point label stands for: week 5, during vaccination. Every vaccine dose consisted of 300 ug of a 20-mer mutant IDH1 peptide in Montanide, administered subcutaneously together with topical imiquimod. Their recognized antigens are unknown. Library preparation was by the immunoSEQ multiplex PCR assay. As stored in TCRdb, this immuneACCESS dataset retains in-frame rearrangements with V and J assigned. A fraction of the clones does not appear; measured against another copy, unresolved V genes explain less than half of the discrepancy, and the remainder lacks a known reason. The sample table holds around 36,000 clones, of which roughly nine tenths were seen once. The top ten clonotypes cover about 2.4% of the sample.

The input for sequencing was PBMCs, taken from a glioma patient whose treatment included an IDH1 peptide vaccine. Receptor source: a man aged 50 to 60 with glioma.

This rearrangement joins TRBV19 to TRBJ2-1; 9 bases align to TRBD1. Germline CDR1 and CDR2: LNHDA and SQIVND (reference sequence). J lost 8 bases, V lost 0 bases, and 11 bases had no gene match. The CDR3 covers 17 residues. The CDR3: CASSIEGTGHWKDEQFF. CDR3 DNA sequence: TGTGCCAGTAGTATAGAAGGGACAGGGCATTGGAAGGATGAGCAGTTCTTC. Using reference TRBV19 and TRBJ2-1 for the parts outside the CDR3, the full variable domain is DGGITQSPKYLFRKEGQNVTLSCEQNLNHDAMYWYRQDPGQGLRLIYYSQIVNDFQKGDIAEGYSVSREKKESFPLTVTSAQKNPTAFYLCASSIEGTGHWKDEQFFGPGTRLTVL.

The chain recombines TRBV5-4 with TRBJ2-3; 9 nucleotides agree with TRBD2. J gave up 0 bases and V 4 bases, and 6 bases lay outside the gene matches. The CDR3 is 16 residues long. Germline CDR1 and CDR2: SGHNT and YYREEE (reference sequence). For the CDR3, the DNA is TGTGCCAGCAGCGGATCTAGCGGGGCTAGCACAGATACGCAGTATTTT. Its protein product is CASSGSSGASTDTQYF.

V usage is TRBV6-5 and J usage is TRBJ1-1; weak D call: TRBD1 (5 bases). Looked up from germline, CDR1 is MNHEY and CDR2 is SVGAGI. The CDR3 has 15 amino acids. The V end was cut by 6 bases, the J end by 1 base, with 15 bases between. The CDR3 protein is CASRQVGGTNTEAFF. The CDR3 DNA reads as TGTGCCAGCAGACAGGTGGGAGGGACGAACACTGAAGCTTTCTTT.

The CDR3: CASSERTSGGSYNEQFF. The DNA for the CDR3 is TGTGCCAGCAGTGAAAGGACTAGCGGGGGTTCTTACAATGAGCAGTTCTTC. This sequence joins TRBV6-1 and TRBJ2-1; 13 positions match TRBD2. Germline V gene data show CDR1 as MNHNS and CDR2 as SASEGT. Trimming at V came to 2 bases and at J to 4 bases, leaving 5 bases not matched to a gene. The CDR3 totals 17 residues.

This chain joins TRBV6-1 and TRBJ2-7, with D perhaps TRBD1 (6 bases). The V gene's germline CDR1 is MNHNS and CDR2 SASEGT. V lost 4 bases, J lost 2 bases, and 15 bases lay in between. This CDR3 region has 15 residues. CDR3 region: CASSAATGTPYEQYF. Written as DNA, the CDR3 is TGTGCCAGCAGTGCAGCCACCGGGACACCCTACGAGCAGTACTTC.

V and J are TRBV4-1 and TRBJ1-5; D is possibly TRBD1 (5 bases). Germline lookup yields CDR1 MGHRA and CDR2 YSYEKL. There are 16 residues in the CDR3. Trimming took 3 bases from V and 3 from J, leaving 15 bases between them. CDR3 residues: CASSQAPGAPNQPQHF. The CDR3 DNA sequence: TGCGCCAGCAGCCAGGCCCCCGGGGCCCCCAATCAGCCCCAGCATTTT.

This chain uses TRBV2 with TRBJ1-5; D is perhaps TRBD1 (6 bases). This CDR3 comprises 12 residues. V lost 8 bases to trimming and J lost 7 bases, with 12 bases between them. Germline V CDR1 and CDR2: SNHLY, FYNNEI. As DNA, the CDR3 is TGTGCCAGCGGGAACAGGGACCAGCCCCAGCATTTT. This codes for CASGNRDQPQHF.